Shown below are 13 T cell receptor beta chains from a single sample sequenced in a study of control samples from healthy donors and cancer patients. The protocol was immunoSEQ multiplex PCR, while the TCRdb copy is restricted to in-frame clones and leaves out a portion. This table holds about 130,000 clones, roughly 89% found once. The sample consisted of blood. The receptors originated from a young man in good health.

This clone was seen more than once but under ten times. The CDR3 region has the DNA TGTGCCAGCAGGGAGTCTAGAAGGGGAGAAACCGGGGAGCTGTTTTTT. Residues: CASRESRRGETGELFF. The chain has TRBV3-1 (or the pseudogene TRBV3-2) and TRBJ2-2; possibly TRBD1 or TRBD2 for D (5 bases each). The CDR3 totals 16 residues. V was pared by 6 bases and J by 5 bases, with 19 bases between. Germline-derived CDR1 and CDR2 are LGHDT and YNNKEL (reference sequence).

V gene TRBV2 combines with J gene TRBJ2-7; 7 positions agree with TRBD1. CDR3 length: 14 amino acids. Trimming took 1 base from V and 3 from J; bases not matched to a gene: 3. The germline V gene encodes CDR1 SNHLY and CDR2 FYNNEI. The CDR3 reads CASSEEGDSYEQYF. The CDR3 nucleotides are TGTGCCAGCAGTGAAGAGGGGGACAGCTACGAGCAGTACTTC. The full variable domain, its missing parts supplied by reference TRBV2 and TRBJ2-7, is EPEVTQTPSHQVTQMGQEVILRCVPISNHLYFYWYRQILGQKVEFLVSFYNNEISEKSEIFDDQFSVERPDGSNFTLKIRSTKLEDSAMYFCASSEEGDSYEQYFGPGTRLTVT.

This chain uses TRBV4-2 with TRBJ2-3; 7 bases are a match to TRBD2. With V trimmed by 3 bases and J by 2 bases, 2 bases remained unmatched. This CDR3 comprises 14 residues. The V gene's germline CDR1 is LGHNA and CDR2 YNFKEQ. CDR3 sequence reads: CASSQSGNTDTQYF. The DNA of the CDR3 is TGTGCCAGCAGCCAGAGCGGGAACACAGATACGCAGTATTTT.

In DNA, the CDR3 is TGTGCCAGCAGCCCATCGCCGATGAACACTGAAGCTTTCTTT. Translation gives CASSPSPMNTEAFF. This chain uses TRBV7-3 with TRBJ1-1; D is uncertain. Germline CDR1 is SGHTA and CDR2 is FQGTGA. V was trimmed by 5 bases and J by 0 bases, leaving 10 bases between them. The CDR3 totals 14 residues.

This clone came up once. V and J are TRBV25-1 and TRBJ1-3; TRBD1 matches at 7 bases. The CDR3 sequence is 17 residues long. V gave up 0 bases and J gave up 0 bases; unmatched junction bases: 5. Germline V gene sequence: CDR1 MGHDK, CDR2 SYGVNS. CDR3 in amino acids: CASSEYGTAFSGNTIYF. The DNA of the CDR3 is TGTGCCAGCAGTGAATATGGGACAGCCTTCTCTGGAAACACCATATATTTT.

V and J are TRBV27 and TRBJ2-1; 7 bases match TRBD1. The CDR3 totals 13 residues. Germline assignment: CDR1 MNHEY and CDR2 SMNVEV (reference sequence). Unmatched junction bases numbered 3, after V lost 1 base and J lost 9 bases. CDR3 bases: TGTGCCAGCAGTTTATTAACAGGGGCTGAGCAGTTCTTC. It specifies CASSLLTGAEQFF.

The chain employs TRBV2 and TRBJ2-1, with D possibly TRBD1 on 7 matching bases. Looked up from germline, CDR1 is SNHLY and CDR2 is FYNNEI. The CDR3 consists of 15 residues. V was clipped by 2 bases and J by 9 bases, with 17 bases between them. CDR3 sequence reads: CASSERGQGTGEQFF. The CDR3 DNA follows: TGTGCCAGCAGTGAAAGGGGGCAGGGGACTGGTGAGCAGTTCTTC.

The chain has TRBV27 and TRBJ2-1; 9 bases map to TRBD1. Germline V gives CDR1 MNHEY, CDR2 SMNVEV (reference sequence). This CDR3 spans 16 amino acids. V lost 3 bases, J lost 3 bases, and 6 bases stayed unmatched. The CDR3 DNA follows: TGTGCCAGCAGTTTCTCGGGGGACAGGGACTACAATGAGCAGTTCTTC. This gives the protein CASSFSGDRDYNEQFF.

V gene TRBV3-1 (or the pseudogene TRBV3-2) combines with J gene TRBJ2-3, with 14 nucleotides matching TRBD2. The CDR3 runs to 15 residues. CDR1 is LGHDT and CDR2 is YNNKEL in the germline V gene (reference sequence). After removal of 6 bases from V and 6 bases from J, the junction contained 5 bases not matched to a gene. The CDR3 is CASRLGLAGEDTQYF. Written as DNA, the CDR3 is TGTGCCAGCAGACTGGGACTAGCGGGGGAGGATACGCAGTATTTT.

V usage is TRBV2 and J usage is TRBJ1-3; D ambiguous. V dropped 3 bases and J dropped 2 bases, with 2 bases sitting between them. Germline-derived CDR1 and CDR2 are SNHLY and FYNNEI. The CDR3 extends over 12 amino acids. The CDR3 coding sequence is TGTGCCAGCAGTGAGGCTGGAAACACCATATATTTT. Protein product: CASSEAGNTIYF. Combining the CDR3 with reference TRBV2 and TRBJ1-3 gives the whole variable domain EPEVTQTPSHQVTQMGQEVILRCVPISNHLYFYWYRQILGQKVEFLVSFYNNEISEKSEIFDDQFSVERPDGSNFTLKIRSTKLEDSAMYFCASSEAGNTIYFGEGSWLTVV.

This rearrangement joins TRBV5-1 to TRBJ2-7; 12 bases are a match to TRBD2. This CDR3 has 19 residues. CDR1 is SGHRS and CDR2 is YFSETQ in the germline V gene. Trimming cost V 4 bases and J 3 bases; bases outside gene matches: 17. For the CDR3, the DNA is TGCGCCAGCAGCCTGCAGAATGCTAGCGGGGGGGCCGTCCTCTACGAGCAGTACTTC. It translates to CASSLQNASGGAVLYEQYF.

The chain uses TRBV4-1 and TRBJ1-2; TRBD1 is a possible D gene (5 bases). There are 12 residues in the CDR3. Trimming took off 1 base at V and 7 bases at J, with 7 bases between the two ends. CDR1 is MGHRA, CDR2 YSYEKL, per germline. The CDR3 sequence: CASSQAGGGYTF. The CDR3 DNA reads as TGCGCCAGCAGCCAAGCGGGGGGTGGCTACACCTTC.

The genes are TRBV28 and TRBJ1-1; no clear D gene. There are 16 residues in the CDR3. Per the germline V gene, CDR1 is MDHEN and CDR2 is SYDVKM. V was cut by 7 bases and J by 4 bases, with 22 bases left in between. The CDR3 nucleotides read TGTGCCAGCACCCCCTCACACGACCTTCCGGCCACTGAAGCTTTCTTT. Its translation is CASTPSHDLPATEAFF. The full variable domain, with the rest looked up from reference TRBV28 and TRBJ1-1, is DVKVTQSSRYLVKRTGEKVFLECVQDMDHENMFWYRQDPGLGLRLIYFSYDVKMKEKGDIPEGYSVSREKKERFSLILESASTNQTSMYLCASTPSHDLPATEAFFGQGTRLTVV.